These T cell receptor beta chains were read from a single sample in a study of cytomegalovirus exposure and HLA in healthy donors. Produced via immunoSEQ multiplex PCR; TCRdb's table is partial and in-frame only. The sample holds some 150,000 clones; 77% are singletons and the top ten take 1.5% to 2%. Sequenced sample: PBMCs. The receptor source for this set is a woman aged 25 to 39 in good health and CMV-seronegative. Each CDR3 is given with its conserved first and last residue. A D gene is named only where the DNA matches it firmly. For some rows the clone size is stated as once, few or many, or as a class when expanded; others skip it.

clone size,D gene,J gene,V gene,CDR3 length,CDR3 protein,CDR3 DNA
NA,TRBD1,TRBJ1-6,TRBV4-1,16,CASSQDRDRGNSPLHF,TGCGCCAGCAGCCAGGACCGGGACAGGGGCAATTCACCCCTCCACTTT
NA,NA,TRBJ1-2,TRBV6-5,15,CASSYSTDNDYGYTF,TGTGCCAGCAGTTACTCGACAGATAACGACTATGGCTACACCTTC
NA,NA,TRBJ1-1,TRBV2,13,CAGHREVNTEAFF,TGTGCCGGACACAGGGAAGTAAACACTGAAGCTTTCTTT
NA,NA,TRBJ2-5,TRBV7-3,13,CASSFVRQETQYF,TGTGCCAGCAGCTTCGTCAGACAAGAGACCCAGTACTTC
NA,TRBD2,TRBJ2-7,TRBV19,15,CASRLSGSLSYEQYF,TGTGCCAGTAGGTTGAGCGGGAGTCTTTCCTACGAGCAGTACTTC
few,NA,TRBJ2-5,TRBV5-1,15,CASSRDSNRGETQYF,TGCGCCAGCAGCCGGGACTCCAACAGAGGGGAGACCCAGTACTTC
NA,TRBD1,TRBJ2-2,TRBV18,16,CASTGQVPANTGELFF,TGTGCCAGCACTGGACAGGTCCCAGCGAACACCGGGGAGCTGTTTTTT
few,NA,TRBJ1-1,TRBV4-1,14,CASSQKLIHTEAFF,TGCGCCAGCAGCCAGAAGCTCATCCACACTGAAGCTTTCTTT
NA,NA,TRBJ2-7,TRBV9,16,CASSVEIGGSSYEQYF,TGTGCCAGCAGCGTAGAGATCGGGGGAAGCTCCTACGAGCAGTACTTC
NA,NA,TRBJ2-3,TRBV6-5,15,CASSLQGFSTDTQYF,TGTGCCAGCAGTCTCCAGGGGTTTAGCACAGATACGCAGTATTTT
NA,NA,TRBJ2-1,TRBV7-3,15,CASSPTRGAYNEQFF,TGTGCCAGCAGTCCCACACGGGGGGCTTACAATGAGCAGTTCTTC
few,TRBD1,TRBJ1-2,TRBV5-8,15,CASSLGQGASYGYPF,TGTGCCAGCAGCTTGGGACAGGGGGCGAGCTATGGCTACCCCTTC
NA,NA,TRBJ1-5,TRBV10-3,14,CAISDWGRDQPQHF,TGTGCCATCAGTGATTGGGGGAGGGATCAGCCCCAGCATTTT
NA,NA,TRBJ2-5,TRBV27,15,CASSGRARGQETQYF,TGTGCCAGCAGTGGGAGAGCAAGAGGCCAAGAGACCCAGTACTTC
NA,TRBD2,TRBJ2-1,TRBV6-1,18,CASSGGTSGMSSYNEQFF,TGTGCCAGCAGTGGGGGGACTAGCGGGATGAGCTCCTACAATGAGCAGTTCTTC
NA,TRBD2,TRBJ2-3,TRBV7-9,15,CASRSGLAGTDTQYF,TGTGCCAGCAGGTCGGGACTAGCGGGGACAGATACGCAGTATTTT
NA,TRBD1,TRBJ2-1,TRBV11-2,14,CASSFQGAYNEQFF,TGTGCCAGCAGCTTCCAGGGGGCTTACAATGAGCAGTTCTTC
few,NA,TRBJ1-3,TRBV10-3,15,CAISGLMGSGNTIYF,TGTGCCATCAGTGGACTAATGGGATCGGGAAACACCATATATTTT
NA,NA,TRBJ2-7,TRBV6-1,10,CASSRYEQYF,TGTGCCAGCAGTCGCTACGAGCAGTACTTC
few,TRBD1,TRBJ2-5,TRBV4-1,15,CASSLPDRGRETQYF,TGCGCCAGCAGCCTCCCGGACAGGGGGCGAGAGACCCAGTACTTC